Presented here are 31 T cell receptor beta chains from one specimen sequenced in a study of cytomegalovirus exposure and HLA in healthy donors. Data came from immunoSEQ multiplex PCR; TCRdb stores just in-frame clones and leaves some out. The repertoire consists of more than 80,000 clones, with less than 90% occurring once and the leading ten covering about 2%. The sequencing sample was made of PBMCs. These receptor sequences come from a woman aged 18-29 years in good health and CMV-seropositive.

The V and J genes are TRBV28 and TRBJ2-7; D unclear. The CDR3 covers 14 residues. V gave up 5 bases and J gave up 2 bases, with 13 bases separating them. Germline V CDR1 and CDR2: MDHEN, SYDVKM. The CDR3 spells CASSPISGPYEQYF. CDR3 sequence (DNA): TGTGCCAGCAGTCCCATTTCTGGGCCCTACGAGCAGTACTTC.

The chain recombines TRBV11-3 with TRBJ2-3, with a weak D call TRBD1 (5 bases). Per the germline V gene, CDR1 is SGHNT and CDR2 is YENEEA. Trimming took 0 bases from V and 8 from J, leaving 21 bases between them. The CDR3 sequence is 17 residues long. The CDR3 sequence is CASSLDSPGSGQGTQYF. In DNA, the CDR3 is TGTGCCAGCAGCTTAGATTCCCCAGGATCAGGGCAGGGTACGCAGTATTTT.

The chain couples TRBV10-2 to TRBJ2-3, with TRBD1 matching 7 bases. Losses at the gene ends were 3 bases for V and 3 bases for J; bases not matched to a gene: 6. Germline loops: CDR1 WSHSY, CDR2 SAAADI. The CDR3 spans 15 residues. The CDR3 here is CASSDTGATTDTQYF. CDR3 sequence (DNA): TGCGCCAGCAGTGATACAGGGGCGACTACAGATACGCAGTATTTT.

The chain has TRBV11-2 and TRBJ2-7; possibly TRBD2 for D (6 bases). Germline loops: CDR1 SGHAT, CDR2 FQNNGV. This CDR3 is 14 amino acids long. Trimming cost V 3 bases and J 3 bases, with 12 bases left between them. In DNA form, the CDR3 reads TGTGCCAGCAGCTTCGGCAGGGACTTCTACGAGCAGTACTTC. It specifies CASSFGRDFYEQYF.

The chain has TRBV7-9 and TRBJ2-1, with 10 bases that match TRBD2. Germline V gene lookup returns CDR1 SEHNR and CDR2 FQNEAQ (reference sequence). The CDR3 loop spans 14 amino acids. Trimming took 4 bases from V and 7 from J; bases not matched to a gene: 4. The CDR3 here is CASSSASGGNEQFF. CDR3 bases: TGTGCCAGCAGCTCCGCTAGCGGGGGTAATGAGCAGTTCTTC. Supplemented by reference TRBV7-9 and TRBJ2-1, the full variable domain reads DTGVSQNPRHKITKRGQNVTFRCDPISEHNRLYWYRQTLGQGPEFLTYFQNEAQLEKSRLLSDRFSAERPKGSFSTLEIQRTEQGDSAMYLCASSSASGGNEQFFGPGTRLTVL.

The chain links TRBV7-6 to TRBJ1-1, with D possibly matching TRBD1 (6 bases). The CDR3 length is 13 residues. CDR1 is SGHVS and CDR2 is FNYEAQ in the germline V gene. Trimming pared 1 base from V and 7 bases from J, leaving 10 bases between. The CDR3 loop is CASSLGGQNEAFF. The CDR3 nucleotides read TGTGCCAGCAGCTTAGGTGGACAGAATGAAGCTTTCTTT.

This chain joins TRBV7-6 and TRBJ2-1, with D unresolved. Germline V gives CDR1 SGHVS, CDR2 FNYEAQ. V was trimmed by 1 base and J by 7 bases, leaving 11 bases between them. CDR3 size: 14 residues. CDR3 sequence reads: CASSLGRSRNEQFF. CDR3 in DNA: TGTGCCAGCAGCTTAGGGCGGTCGAGGAATGAGCAGTTCTTC.

The sample holds one count of this clone. The rearrangement joins TRBV6-5 to TRBJ1-6; unclear D gene. Per germline, CDR1 MNHEY and CDR2 SVGAGI. V lost 2 bases, J lost 0 bases, and 8 bases lay in between. The CDR3 spans 16 residues. CDR3 coding DNA: TGTGCCAGCAGTTACGAGCCGGGCTCCTATAATTCACCCCTCCACTTT. This sequence encodes CASSYEPGSYNSPLHF.

V usage is TRBV6-5 and J usage is TRBJ1-5; 7 positions match TRBD1. The ends lost 4 bases at V and 3 bases at J; junction bases unmatched: 3. Germline CDR1 and CDR2: MNHEY and SVGAGI. The CDR3 length is 14 residues. CDR3 coding DNA: TGTGCCAGCAGTTTAACAGGGGCCAATCAGCCCCAGCATTTT. This translates into CASSLTGANQPQHF.

In nucleotides, the CDR3 is TGTGCCAGCAGCTTGGGACAGGGTATAGGGGCCACTGAAGCTTTCTTT. Translating it yields CASSLGQGIGATEAFF. The chain has TRBV7-6 and TRBJ1-1, with 9 bases identical to TRBD1. The V segment lost 3 bases and the J segment 4 bases; nucleotides outside the gene matches: 9. Germline CDR1 is SGHVS and CDR2 is FNYEAQ. The CDR3 totals 16 residues.

The genes are TRBV20-1 and TRBJ2-7; no clear D. This CDR3 has 11 residues. The germline gives CDR1 DFQATT, CDR2 SNEGSKA (reference sequence). The CDR3 DNA follows: TGCACCACTCTAGACGGCTACGAGCAGTACTTC. The encoded protein is CTTLDGYEQYF.

J is TRBJ2-3 and V is TRBV5-4, with D uncertain. This CDR3 is 16 amino acids long. The germline V gene has CDR1 SGHNT and CDR2 YYREEE (reference sequence). Trimming stripped 4 bases from V and 2 bases from J, with 17 bases between. The CDR3 sequence is CASSPVLTQNTDTQYF. CDR3 coding DNA: TGTGCCAGCAGCCCCGTTCTGACTCAAAACACAGATACGCAGTATTTT. Full variable domain (rest looked up from reference TRBV5-4 and TRBJ2-3): ETGVTQSPTHLIKTRGQQVTLRCSSQSGHNTVSWYQQALGQGPQFIFQYYREEENGRGNFPPRFSGLQFPNYSSELNVNALELDDSALYLCASSPVLTQNTDTQYFGPGTRLTVL.

This chain uses TRBV28 with TRBJ1-1, with D perhaps matching TRBD1 (5 bases). This CDR3 region has 12 residues. Germline assignment: CDR1 MDHEN and CDR2 SYDVKM. V gave up 7 bases and J gave up 6 bases, with 12 bases separating them. DNA of the CDR3: TGTGCCAGCAACGCCGACAGCGCTGAAGCTTTCTTT. Amino acid sequence: CASNADSAEAFF.

The chain combines TRBV5-1 with TRBJ1-2; no clear D. Per germline, CDR1 SGHRS and CDR2 YFSETQ. The CDR3 loop spans 13 amino acids. The V gene lost 0 bases and the J gene lost 6 bases, with 9 bases spanning the gap. CDR3 residues: CASSLGLMDGYTF. DNA for the CDR3: TGCGCCAGCAGCTTGGGACTTATGGATGGCTACACCTTC. Full variable domain (outside the CDR3, taken from reference TRBV5-1 and TRBJ1-2): KAGVTQTPRYLIKTRGQQVTLSCSPISGHRSVSWYQQTPGQGLQFLFEYFSETQRNKGNFPGRFSGRQFSNSRSEMNVSTLELGDSALYLCASSLGLMDGYTFGSGTRLTVV.

Only one count was recorded for this clone. This chain links TRBV7-8 with TRBJ1-1; possible D gene TRBD1, 6 bases. There are 15 residues in the CDR3. With 5 bases removed from V and 0 bases from J, the gap between germline ends came to 13 bases. Germline V gives CDR1 SGHVS, CDR2 FQNEAQ. CDR3 coding DNA: TGTGCCAGCAGCCCCCGGGGGGGCGTGAACACTGAAGCTTTCTTT. This sequence encodes CASSPRGGVNTEAFF.

The chain couples TRBV6-5 to TRBJ1-1; 12 nucleotides match TRBD1. The V gene end was trimmed by 5 bases and the J gene end by 7 bases; junction bases not matched to a gene: 5. The CDR3 has 14 amino acids. Germline assignment: CDR1 MNHEY and CDR2 SVGAGI. The CDR3 spells CASSMGQGAVEAFF. In DNA form, the CDR3 reads TGTGCCAGCAGTATGGGACAGGGGGCTGTTGAAGCTTTCTTT.

The CDR3 region is CASSSISSGEIQEAFF. CDR3 in DNA: TGTGCCAGCAGTTCAATAAGTTCGGGTGAAATCCAAGAAGCTTTCTTT. The chain employs TRBV6-6 and TRBJ1-1; D is unresolved. The CDR3 consists of 16 residues. Germline V gene data show CDR1 as MNHNY and CDR2 as SVGAGI (reference sequence). V was clipped by 4 bases and J by 8 bases, with 23 bases between them.

The chain has TRBV28 and TRBJ2-1; unclear D gene. V was clipped by 7 bases and J by 0 bases, with 13 bases between them. CDR1 is MDHEN and CDR2 is SYDVKM in the germline V gene. This CDR3 has 15 residues. CDR3 amino acids: CASMVGRSSYNEQFF. The CDR3 coding sequence is TGTGCCAGCATGGTGGGCAGAAGCTCCTACAATGAGCAGTTCTTC.

The CDR3 bases are TGTGCCAGCAGCTTGCCTAGCGGGGGCCCTACCACCGGGGAGCTGTTTTTT. Its protein product is CASSLPSGGPTTGELFF. V and J are TRBV5-4 and TRBJ2-2; 10 nucleotides line up with TRBD2. The germline gives CDR1 SGHNT, CDR2 YYREEE (reference sequence). This CDR3 is built from 17 residues. V trimming: 1 base; J trimming: 4 bases; junction bases outside the gene matches: 7.

The chain uses TRBV27 and TRBJ1-5, with D possibly being TRBD1 (5 bases). Trimming took 2 bases from V and 4 from J, leaving 9 bases between them. Germline CDR1 MNHEY, CDR2 SMNVEV (reference sequence). This CDR3 is 14 amino acids long. The CDR3 spells CASSLPGRNQPQHF. The CDR3 DNA reads as TGTGCCAGCAGTTTACCAGGGCGGAATCAGCCCCAGCATTTT.

The J gene is TRBJ2-1, the V gene TRBV10-2, with 7 bases matching TRBD2. The ends lost 6 bases at V and 5 bases at J; junction bases unmatched: 13. This CDR3 region has 16 residues. CDR1 WSHSY and CDR2 SAAADI come from the germline V gene. The chain's CDR3 is CASRAGTTDWNNEQFF. The CDR3 DNA sequence: TGCGCCAGCAGGGCCGGGACTACAGATTGGAACAATGAGCAGTTCTTC.

This chain links TRBV9 with TRBJ1-2, with 12 bases matching TRBD1. The CDR3 length is 17 residues. Per germline, CDR1 SGDLS and CDR2 YYNGEE. Trimming at V came to 0 bases and at J to 6 bases, leaving 9 bases not matched to a gene. The CDR3 DNA follows: TGTGCCAGCAGCGTAGCCATCTTTGGGACAGGGGGCGATGGCTACACCTTC. The encoded protein is CASSVAIFGTGGDGYTF.

This clone is a singleton in its sample. This rearrangement joins TRBV28 to TRBJ1-6; a possible D gene is TRBD1 (5 bases). Trimming removed 3 bases from V and 6 bases from J, with 12 bases in between. Germline V gene data show CDR1 as MDHEN and CDR2 as SYDVKM. This CDR3 has 15 residues. In DNA form, the CDR3 reads TGTGCCAGCAGTTTTAGGCAGGGTCGTAATTCACCCCTCCACTTT. Protein sequence: CASSFRQGRNSPLHF.

The chain combines TRBV2 with TRBJ2-3; D is unresolved. CDR3 length: 12 residues. CDR1 is SNHLY, CDR2 FYNNEI, per germline. The germline V and J ends were trimmed by 6 bases and 4 bases, with 8 bases remaining between them. The CDR3 DNA follows: TGTGCCAGCAGGGTGGGCGCAGATACGCAGTATTTT. Translating gives CASRVGADTQYF.

This rearrangement joins TRBV18 to TRBJ1-4; D is uncertain. The CDR3 has 14 residues. Trimming took off 2 bases at V and 15 bases at J, with 19 bases between the two ends. Per the germline V gene, CDR1 is KGHSH and CDR2 is LQKENI. The CDR3 bases are TGTGCCAGCTCACCAACGGGTATTCGGGGTATGATGTTTTTT. This gives the protein CASSPTGIRGMMFF.

CDR3 coding DNA: TGTGCCAGCAGAGCAGACAGGCGGGAGACCCAGTACTTC. Protein product: CASRADRRETQYF. The V gene is TRBV6-5, the J gene TRBJ2-5; the D gene is possibly TRBD1 (6 bases). V was trimmed by 6 bases and J by 5 bases, leaving 13 bases between them. The germline CDR1 and CDR2 sequences are MNHEY and SVGAGI. The CDR3 contains 13 residues.

The V and J genes are TRBV7-9 and TRBJ2-3; TRBD2 agrees at 8 bases. Germline V CDR1 and CDR2: SEHNR, FQNEAQ (reference sequence). The CDR3 consists of 16 residues. The V segment lost 3 bases and the J segment 2 bases; nucleotides outside the gene matches: 7. The CDR3 sequence is CASSLRAGAVTDTQYF. In DNA, the CDR3 is TGTGCCAGCAGCTTGAGAGCGGGGGCCGTCACAGATACGCAGTATTTT.

This clone was recorded only once. V and J are TRBV9 and TRBJ2-3; TRBD2 matches at 12 bases. This CDR3 region has 16 residues. The trim removed 4 bases at V and 1 base at J, leaving 4 bases unmatched. CDR1 and CDR2 (germline): SGDLS, YYNGEE. As DNA, the CDR3 is TGTGCCAGCAGCCAATCTAGCGGGGGGGGCACAGATACGCAGTATTTT. The encoded protein is CASSQSSGGGTDTQYF.

This clone appeared once. The J gene is TRBJ2-7, the V gene TRBV7-8, with 7 bases fitting TRBD1. CDR3 size: 14 residues. Germline CDR1 is SGHVS and CDR2 is FQNEAQ. V shed 6 bases, J shed 3 bases, and the junction held 8 bases outside the gene matches. The CDR3 loop reads CASSPDRASYEQYF. CDR3 nucleotides: TGTGCCAGCAGTCCAGACAGGGCCAGCTACGAGCAGTACTTC.

J is TRBJ1-5 and V is TRBV27, with TRBD1 matching over 7 bases. The CDR3 covers 17 residues. J was trimmed by 2 bases and V by 4 bases; bases with no gene match: 11. The germline V gene has CDR1 MNHEY and CDR2 SMNVEV (reference sequence). CDR3 amino acids: CASSSRQGVVGNQPQHF. As DNA, the CDR3 is TGTGCCAGCAGTTCCCGACAGGGTGTAGTGGGCAATCAGCCCCAGCATTTT.

The rearrangement joins TRBV5-4 to TRBJ2-7; TRBD1 agrees at 7 bases. The CDR3 is 12 residues long. After removal of 0 bases from V and 6 bases from J, the junction contained 0 bases not matched to a gene. The germline CDR1 and CDR2 sequences are SGHNT and YYREEE (reference sequence). DNA for the CDR3: TGTGCCAGCAGCTTGGACAGGGGCGAGCAGTACGTC. Translation gives CASSLDRGEQYV.